Listed below are T cell receptor beta chains from one sample, sequenced in a study of T cell responses to AZD1222 COVID-19 vaccine. The protocol was immunoSEQ multiplex PCR, while the TCRdb copy is restricted to in-frame clones and leaves out a portion. Altogether some 150,000 clones are present, approximately 85% being singletons, with the ten largest covering around 8%. The material sequenced was peripheral blood, taken on day 0 of AZD1222 vaccination. Receptors originate from an adult in good health. The CDR3 runs from the conserved cysteine through the conserved F or W. Fields, in order: J gene, D gene, clone size, V gene, CDR3 DNA, CDR3 protein. The D gene is left open where the match is weak. Not all rows give a size; the values are once, few, many and, for expanded clones, a class.

J: TRBJ1-3
D: NA
size: NA
V: TRBV14
DNA: TGTGCCAGCAGCCAAAACACAGTTCGCGACACCATATATTTT
CDR3: CASSQNTVRDTIYF

J: TRBJ1-5
D: NA
size: NA
V: TRBV2
DNA: TGTGCCAGCAGTGTAGGGGGAGGCCAGCCCCAGCATTTT
CDR3: CASSVGGGQPQHF

J: TRBJ2-7
D: TRBD2
size: NA
V: TRBV14
DNA: TGTGCCACCCAAATCGGGACTAGCGGGAAGCAGTACTTC
CDR3: CATQIGTSGKQYF

J: TRBJ2-5
D: TRBD2
size: NA
V: TRBV18
DNA: TGTGCCAGCTCACCTTTAGCGGGGAAGGGAGAGACCCAGTACTTC
CDR3: CASSPLAGKGETQYF

J: TRBJ2-7
D: NA
size: NA
V: TRBV6-2/TRBV6-3
DNA: TGTGCCAGCAGTCTCGGGACTGGTGCTTACGAGCAGTACTTC
CDR3: CASSLGTGAYEQYF

J: TRBJ1-2
D: NA
size: NA
V: TRBV23-1
DNA: TGCGCCAGCAGTCAACGTTCGAATTTAGATGGCTACACCTTC
CDR3: CASSQRSNLDGYTF

J: TRBJ2-3
D: NA
size: NA
V: TRBV10-1
DNA: TGCGCCAGCAGTGAGTCCAGGGCCCAGGGTACGCAGTATTTT
CDR3: CASSESRAQGTQYF

J: TRBJ1-2
D: TRBD1
size: NA
V: TRBV27
DNA: TGTGCCAGCAGTTCCCTCTTACAGGGGTTCAACTATGGCTACACCTTC
CDR3: CASSSLLQGFNYGYTF

J: TRBJ2-7
D: NA
size: NA
V: TRBV27
DNA: TGTGCCAGCGCCGGGGGCCCCTACGAGCAGTACTTC
CDR3: CASAGGPYEQYF

J: TRBJ2-7
D: NA
size: NA
V: TRBV5-1
DNA: TGCGCCAGCAGCTTGGATGGCGAAAACCCCTACGAGCAGTACTTC
CDR3: CASSLDGENPYEQYF

J: TRBJ2-3
D: TRBD2
size: NA
V: TRBV9
DNA: TGTGCCAGCAGCGGGGAAGGGGAGGGGTTGGATACGCAGTATTTT
CDR3: CASSGEGEGLDTQYF

J: TRBJ2-3
D: TRBD1
size: NA
V: TRBV24-1
DNA: TGTGCCACCAGTGATGCTGGACAGGGGTTGGATACGCAGTATTTT
CDR3: CATSDAGQGLDTQYF

J: TRBJ2-1
D: TRBD2
size: NA
V: TRBV12-3/TRBV12-4
DNA: TGTGCCAGCAGCCCCGGGGAGGGCCATGAGCAGTTCTTC
CDR3: CASSPGEGHEQFF

J: TRBJ2-3
D: TRBD2
size: NA
V: TRBV24-1
DNA: TGTGCCACCAGTGATCCGACTAGCGGGAGCACAGATACGCAGTATTTT
CDR3: CATSDPTSGSTDTQYF

J: TRBJ2-5
D: NA
size: NA
V: TRBV19
DNA: TGTGCCAGTAGTGACACCGGCCTGGGCGAGACCCAGTACTTC
CDR3: CASSDTGLGETQYF

J: TRBJ2-2
D: NA
size: NA
V: TRBV2
DNA: TGTGCCAGCAGTGTAACGGGGTTAGAGACCGGGGAGCTGTTTTTT
CDR3: CASSVTGLETGELFF

J: TRBJ2-7
D: NA
size: few
V: TRBV6-5
DNA: TGTGCCAGCAGCCCCCACTACGAGCAGTACTTC
CDR3: CASSPHYEQYF

J: TRBJ1-4
D: TRBD1
size: few
V: TRBV7-9
DNA: TGTGCCAGCAGCTTGGACAGGGGCGCTAATGAAAAACTGTTTTTT
CDR3: CASSLDRGANEKLFF

J: TRBJ1-5
D: NA
size: NA
V: TRBV7-8
DNA: TGTGCCAGCAGCTTAGTGGCAGGGAGGCAGCCCCAGCATTTT
CDR3: CASSLVAGRQPQHF

J: TRBJ2-2
D: NA
size: NA
V: TRBV10-3
DNA: TGTGCCATCAGTGGAGGGGCCGGGGCGAACACCGGGGAGCTGTTTTTT
CDR3: CAISGGAGANTGELFF

J: TRBJ2-4
D: NA
size: NA
V: TRBV3-1/TRBV3-2
DNA: TGTGCCAGCAGCCAAGGGAGCAGGGGGGGAAACATTCAGTACTTC
CDR3: CASSQGSRGGNIQYF

J: TRBJ1-1
D: NA
size: NA
V: TRBV5-1
DNA: TGCGCCAGCAGCTTGGTGGGAACAGGAGGTACTGAAGCTTTCTTT
CDR3: CASSLVGTGGTEAFF

J: TRBJ2-7
D: NA
size: NA
V: TRBV6-5
DNA: TGTGCCAGCAGTTCTCCCTGGGGAGAAAGCTCCTACGAGCAGTACTTC
CDR3: CASSSPWGESSYEQYF

J: TRBJ1-1
D: NA
size: NA
V: TRBV27
DNA: TGTGCCAGCAGTTTGCATTTTCCGGAGAACACTGAAGCTTTCTTT
CDR3: CASSLHFPENTEAFF